The entry that follows covers one TCR beta chain sequence. Antigen specificity is unknown. The record originates from a study of shared clonotypes between healthy human individuals. Regarding the study as a whole: Compared with memory subsets, naive subsets generally had larger estimated richness.

Germline V gene sequence: CDR1 MGHDK, CDR2 SYGVNS. Losses at the gene ends were 7 bases for V and 8 bases for J; bases not matched to a gene: 16. This CDR3 has 15 amino acids. Only in-frame clones appear in the TCRdb table, and some are missing; sequencing was by immunoSEQ multiplex PCR. This table has about 2.4 million clones, roughly 93% appearing once. This receptor was identified in a man between 18 and 29 years old in good health. Some clones in this sample may be carry-over from other donors' samples. The sequenced sample consisted of naive CD4+ T cells from PBMCs. Sample subset: CD45RA+ positively selected. The rearrangement joins TRBV25-1 to TRBJ1-1; TRBD1 aligns across 7 bases. CDR3 in DNA: TGTGCCAGCACCCTAAGGGAGGGGGCGCCGCCCGAAGCTTTCTTT. It codes for CASTLREGAPPEAFF.